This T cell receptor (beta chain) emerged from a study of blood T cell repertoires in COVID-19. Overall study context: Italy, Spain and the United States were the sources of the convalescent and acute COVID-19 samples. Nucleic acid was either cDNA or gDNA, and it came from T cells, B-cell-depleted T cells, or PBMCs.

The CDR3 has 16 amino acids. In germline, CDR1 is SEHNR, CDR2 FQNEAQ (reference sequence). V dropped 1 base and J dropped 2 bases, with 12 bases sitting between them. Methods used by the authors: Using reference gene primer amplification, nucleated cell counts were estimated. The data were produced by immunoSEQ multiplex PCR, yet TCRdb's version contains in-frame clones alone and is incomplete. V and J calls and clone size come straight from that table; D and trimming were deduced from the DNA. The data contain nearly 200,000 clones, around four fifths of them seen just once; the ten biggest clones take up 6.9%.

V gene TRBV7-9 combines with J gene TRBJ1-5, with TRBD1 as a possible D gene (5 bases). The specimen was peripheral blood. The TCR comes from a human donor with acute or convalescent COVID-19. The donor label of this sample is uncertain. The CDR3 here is CASSLGQSSGNQPQHF. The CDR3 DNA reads TGTGCCAGCAGCTTAGGACAGTCATCGGGCAATCAGCCCCAGCATTTT.